A single sample gave rise to the 26 T cell receptor beta chains below, sequenced in a study of blood T cell repertoires in COVID-19 (dated by TCRdb to about 2020). The library was made by the immunoSEQ multiplex PCR assay. TCRdb carries this immuneACCESS record with in-frame sequences only. Its versions omit some clonotypes, under half of them owing to an unresolved V gene in the studies checked, with the rest unexplained. Across this sample there are about 240,000 clones, with roughly nine tenths seen only once. The ten largest clones take up 6% to 9% of the sample. The sequencing sample was made of peripheral blood. Receptors were obtained from a man in his fifties or sixties who had recovered from COVID-19.

The chain joins TRBV5-1 to TRBJ1-6, with 7 positions matching TRBD1. The V and J ends lost 2 bases and 11 bases, in that order; junction bases with no gene match: 4. Germline values: CDR1 SGHRS, CDR2 YFSETQ. This CDR3 has 13 amino acids. The CDR3 DNA reads TGCGCCAGCAGCTTAACAGGGGAGGCACCCCTCCACTTT. Translating gives CASSLTGEAPLHF.

This chain joins TRBV24-1 and TRBJ2-2; TRBD1 matches 12 bases. CDR3 length: 18 amino acids. The V and J ends lost 3 bases and 6 bases, in that order; junction bases with no gene match: 10. CDR1 KGHDR and CDR2 SFDVKD come from the germline V gene. This chain's CDR3 is CATSDVGQGAGVAGELFF. The CDR3 nucleotides are TGTGCCACCAGTGATGTGGGACAGGGGGCGGGCGTGGCCGGGGAGCTGTTTTTT.

The gene calls are TRBV24-1 and TRBJ1-2; D remains ambiguous. The CDR3 length is 14 residues. Trimming shortened V by 3 bases and J by 4 bases, and 11 bases separated the two germline ends. Looked up from germline, CDR1 is KGHDR and CDR2 is SFDVKD. For the CDR3, the DNA is TGTGCCACCAGTGATGCTCGCGATTTCTATGGCTACACCTTC. This codes for CATSDARDFYGYTF.

J is TRBJ1-1 and V is TRBV5-1; 7 positions agree with TRBD1. Germline loops: CDR1 SGHRS, CDR2 YFSETQ. This CDR3 has 17 residues. With V trimmed by 2 bases and J by 0 bases, 10 bases remained unmatched. The CDR3 region is CASSFFQGDGMNTEAFF. In DNA form, the CDR3 reads TGCGCCAGCAGCTTCTTCCAGGGGGACGGGATGAACACTGAAGCTTTCTTT.

The chain joins TRBV24-1 to TRBJ2-1, with 7 bases matching TRBD2. V lost 10 bases and J lost 4; bases outside the gene matches: 0. From germline, CDR1 is KGHDR and CDR2 SFDVKD. This CDR3 is built from 11 residues. This chain's CDR3 is CATGGYNEQFF. DNA for the CDR3: TGTGCCACGGGGGGGTACAATGAGCAGTTCTTC.

The chain couples TRBV7-6 to TRBJ1-2; D perhaps matches TRBD1 (5 bases). V was trimmed by 5 bases and J by 1 base, leaving 14 bases between them. This CDR3 comprises 15 residues. CDR1 and CDR2 (germline): SGHVS, FNYEAQ. The CDR3 DNA sequence: TGTGCCAGCAGCCTTAGTGTTCAGGGTAACTATGGCTACACCTTC. It yields the protein CASSLSVQGNYGYTF.

The rearrangement joins TRBV12-3 or TRBV12-4 to TRBJ1-2; D is perhaps TRBD1 (5 bases). This CDR3 spans 13 amino acids. V lost 6 bases to trimming and J lost 3 bases, with 11 bases between them. CDR3 sequence reads: CASSLTGDYGYTF. As DNA, the CDR3 is TGTGCCAGCAGCCTTACGGGGGACTATGGCTACACCTTC.

This clone showed up just a few times. This rearrangement joins TRBV19 to TRBJ1-4; TRBD1 agrees at 7 bases. V lost 0 bases, J lost 8 bases, and 6 bases stayed unmatched. The CDR3 extends over 15 amino acids. The germline gives CDR1 LNHDA, CDR2 SQIVND (reference sequence). Written as DNA, the CDR3 is TGTGCCAGTAGTATAGATCAGGGGGGCGGCGAAAAACTGTTTTTT. It translates to CASSIDQGGGEKLFF.

V and J are TRBV24-1 and TRBJ2-1, with D unresolved. Per germline, CDR1 KGHDR and CDR2 SFDVKD. With 3 bases removed from V and 2 bases from J, the gap between germline ends came to 13 bases. This CDR3 comprises 16 residues. The CDR3 nucleotides read TGTGCCACCAGTGATCCGACAAGGCCGACCTACAATGAGCAGTTCTTC. This encodes CATSDPTRPTYNEQFF.

The chain is built from TRBV30 and TRBJ1-2; possible D gene TRBD1, 5 bases. The CDR3 consists of 14 residues. Germline lookup yields CDR1 GTSNPN and CDR2 SVGIG (reference sequence). Trimming shortened V by 0 bases and J by 4 bases, and 12 bases separated the two germline ends. Here the CDR3 reads CAWSVLGRVYGYTF. CDR3 coding DNA: TGTGCCTGGAGTGTACTCGGCAGGGTCTATGGCTACACCTTC.

CDR3 amino acids: CASSFDRYSPLHF. In DNA form, the CDR3 reads TGTGCCAGCAGCTTTGACAGGTACTCACCCCTCCACTTT. V is TRBV6-5 and J is TRBJ1-6; possibly TRBD1 for D (6 bases). The germline gives CDR1 MNHEY, CDR2 SVGAGI. V lost 6 bases and J lost 10, with 13 bases in between. The CDR3 extends over 13 amino acids.

The chain couples TRBV15 to TRBJ2-3, with D possibly being TRBD2 (5 bases). The V and J ends lost 3 bases and 2 bases respectively, with 12 bases between them. Germline V gives CDR1 LNHNV, CDR2 YYDKDF (reference sequence). The CDR3 has 15 amino acids. CDR3 nucleotide sequence: TGTGCCACCAGCAGGTTTGGCGGGTCCACAGATACGCAGTATTTT. This codes for CATSRFGGSTDTQYF.

This rearrangement joins TRBV11-2 to TRBJ1-2; D unclear. This CDR3 contains 18 residues. The V gene lost 2 bases and the J gene lost 4 bases, with 23 bases spanning the gap. Per germline, CDR1 SGHAT and CDR2 FQNNGV. The CDR3 here is CASSLTPCNSRVRYGYTF. CDR3 DNA: TGTGCCAGCAGCTTAACTCCTTGTAATTCGAGGGTCCGCTATGGCTACACCTTC.

V and J are TRBV6-2 or TRBV6-3 and TRBJ2-2; 7 positions match TRBD2. CDR3 length equals 14 residues. From germline, CDR1 is MNHEY and CDR2 SVGEGT. Trimming at V came to 6 bases and at J to 4 bases, leaving 5 bases not matched to a gene. DNA of the CDR3: TGTGCCAGCAGCAGAGCGGGGAGCACCGGGGAGCTGTTTTTT. Encoded protein: CASSRAGSTGELFF.

This clone was detected once. The J gene is TRBJ2-1, the V gene TRBV2; no reliable D call. The V gene's germline CDR1 is SNHLY and CDR2 FYNNEI. CDR3 size: 14 residues. Trimming removed 6 bases at V and 7 bases at J, with 16 bases between. CDR3 in DNA: TGTGCCAGCAGCGTACCGGGTCTAAGTAATGAGCAGTTCTTC. It yields the protein CASSVPGLSNEQFF.

The chain has TRBV7-2 and TRBJ2-2; TRBD2 matches 10 bases. The CDR3 spans 17 residues. Germline V gene data show CDR1 as SGHTA and CDR2 as FQGNSA. V lost 5 bases to trimming and J lost 0 bases; unmatched junction nucleotides: 6. The CDR3 DNA sequence: TGTGCCAGCAGCCCTCAGCGGGGGGGGACGAACACCGGGGAGCTGTTTTTT. Translation: CASSPQRGGTNTGELFF.

The rearrangement joins TRBV7-9 to TRBJ1-1; D gene ambiguous. Trimming removed 3 bases from V and 3 bases from J, with 8 bases in between. The CDR3 sequence is 13 residues long. CDR1 and CDR2 from the germline V gene are SEHNR and FQNEAQ (reference sequence). The CDR3, as DNA: TGTGCCAGCAGCTTCGCCCGGGACACTGAAGCTTTCTTT. Protein sequence: CASSFARDTEAFF.

J is TRBJ2-2 and V is TRBV2; 8 nucleotides agree with TRBD1. Germline V gene data show CDR1 as SNHLY and CDR2 as FYNNEI. The CDR3 sequence is 15 residues long. J was trimmed by 2 bases and V by 6 bases; bases with no gene match: 5. In DNA, the CDR3 is TGTGCCAGCAGCCGAGGACAGGGAAACACCGGGGAGCTGTTTTTT. Its protein is CASSRGQGNTGELFF.

The chain is built from TRBV19 and TRBJ2-7; a possible D gene is TRBD1 (5 bases). CDR1 and CDR2 (germline): LNHDA, SQIVND (reference sequence). Trimming took off 7 bases at V and 8 bases at J, with 12 bases between the two ends. This CDR3 has 11 residues. CDR3 protein: CASMQGSKQYF. In DNA form, the CDR3 reads TGTGCCAGTATGCAGGGCTCCAAGCAGTACTTC.

In its sample, this clone was seen once. V usage is TRBV5-6 and J usage is TRBJ1-6; D not certain. This CDR3 has 16 amino acids. Looked up from germline, CDR1 is SGHDT and CDR2 is YYEEEE. Trimming removed 4 bases at V and 6 bases at J, with 17 bases between. CDR3 DNA: TGTGCCAGCAGCCCCCTGTTATCCCCGGGTAATTCACCCCTCCACTTT. It translates to CASSPLLSPGNSPLHF.

V is TRBV5-6 and J is TRBJ2-7; 7 nucleotides match TRBD2. In germline, CDR1 is SGHDT, CDR2 YYEEEE. The length of the CDR3 is 13 residues. V gave up 1 base and J gave up 10 bases; unmatched junction bases: 8. The CDR3 protein is CASSLWGGGGQYV. The CDR3 nucleotides read TGTGCCAGCAGCTTGTGGGGGGGAGGAGGCCAGTACGTC.

This clone came up many times. V and J are TRBV5-1 and TRBJ2-2, with 7 bases identical to TRBD2. The CDR3 covers 15 residues. The V and J ends lost 4 bases and 5 bases, in that order; junction bases with no gene match: 8. CDR1 and CDR2 (germline): SGHRS, YFSETQ. The CDR3 region is CASSPSTSATGELFF. CDR3 DNA: TGCGCCAGCAGCCCGAGCACTAGCGCTACCGGGGAGCTGTTTTTT.

This clone was seen more than once but under ten times. The V call is TRBV20-1, the J call TRBJ1-6; TRBD1 agrees at 8 bases. Germline lookup yields CDR1 DFQATT and CDR2 SNEGSKA (reference sequence). This CDR3 has 14 residues. With V trimmed by 3 bases and J by 7 bases, 5 bases remained unmatched. Written as DNA, the CDR3 is TGCAGTGCTAGTATCTGGACAGGGAATTCACCCCTCCACTTT. This translates into CSASIWTGNSPLHF.

The chain carries TRBV12-3 or TRBV12-4 and TRBJ1-5, with a possible D match to TRBD1 (5 bases). V lost 9 bases and J lost 4, with 13 bases in between. CDR3 length: 13 amino acids. The CDR3 nucleotides are TGTGCCAGTAGGGCCAGGGAAAATCAGCCCCAGCATTTT. Residues: CASRARENQPQHF.

The chain combines TRBV4-2 with TRBJ2-2, with 8 nucleotides matching TRBD1. The CDR3 runs 16 residues. J was trimmed by 1 base and V by 2 bases; bases with no gene match: 3. Germline CDR1 is LGHNA and CDR2 is YNFKEQ. CDR3 residues: CASSQPGTGNTGELFF. CDR3 DNA sequence: TGTGCCAGCAGCCAACCAGGGACAGGGAACACCGGGGAGCTGTTTTTT.

In its sample, this clone was seen once. V usage is TRBV5-8 and J usage is TRBJ2-5; 7 bases align to TRBD2. The trim removed 4 bases at V and 3 bases at J, leaving 15 bases unmatched. The germline CDR1 and CDR2 sequences are SGHTS and YDEGEE. This CDR3 is built from 17 residues. CDR3 in amino acids: CASSTQRWAGDEETQYF. CDR3 coding DNA: TGTGCCAGCAGCACTCAACGTTGGGCGGGGGATGAAGAGACCCAGTACTTC.